The 27 T cell receptor beta chains listed next were all sequenced from one sample in a study of shared clonotypes between healthy human individuals. Method: immunoSEQ multiplex PCR; TCRdb's copy keeps in-frame clones and lacks some. The sample yields some 2.3 million clones, roughly 93% seen once. The material sequenced was naive CD4+ T cells from PBMCs. The subset: CD45RA+ positively selected. All receptors derive from a man younger than 35 in good health. Some clones in this sample may be carry-over from other donors' samples.

The CDR3: CASSVQLSGNTGELFF. CDR3 DNA sequence: TGTGCCAGCAGCGTACAATTGAGCGGGAACACCGGGGAGCTGTTTTTT. The J gene is TRBJ2-2, the V gene TRBV7-2; perhaps TRBD2 as D (5 bases). The CDR3 is 16 amino acids. V was cut by 5 bases and J by 1 base, with 14 bases left in between. Germline assignment: CDR1 SGHTA and CDR2 FQGNSA.

The chain employs TRBV10-3 and TRBJ2-7; tentative D call: TRBD2 (6 bases). Germline V gene lookup returns CDR1 ENHRY and CDR2 SYGVKD. V dropped 0 bases and J dropped 3 bases, with 15 bases sitting between them. There are 16 residues in the CDR3. CDR3 amino acids: CAISESDYRGFYEQYF. As DNA, the CDR3 is TGTGCCATCAGTGAGTCGGACTATAGAGGATTCTACGAGCAGTACTTC.

The chain combines TRBV6-5 with TRBJ2-1; 8 bases fit TRBD2. Germline CDR1 and CDR2: MNHEY and SVGAGI. The CDR3 contains 14 residues. The V segment lost 5 bases and the J segment 9 bases; nucleotides outside the gene matches: 9. The CDR3 spells CASSAGTSSAEQFF. Written as DNA, the CDR3 is TGTGCCAGCAGTGCCGGGACTAGTTCGGCTGAGCAGTTCTTC.

The V call is TRBV5-4, the J call TRBJ2-3; 7 positions agree with TRBD1. Germline V CDR1 and CDR2: SGHNT, YYREEE (reference sequence). With V trimmed by 4 bases and J by 2 bases, 7 bases remained unmatched. CDR3 length: 15 amino acids. CDR3 nucleotide sequence: TGTGCCAGCAGCCTAACAGGGGCCCTCACAGATACGCAGTATTTT. Its protein product is CASSLTGALTDTQYF.

The V and J genes are TRBV27 and TRBJ1-2; D possibly corresponds to TRBD1 (6 bases). The CDR3 runs to 14 residues. Between the trimmed V and J ends, which lost 3 bases and 2 bases, there was a span of 10 bases. CDR1 and CDR2 (germline): MNHEY, SMNVEV (reference sequence). CDR3 sequence reads: CASSFRGGNYGYTF. CDR3 nucleotides: TGTGCCAGCAGTTTTAGAGGGGGAAACTATGGCTACACCTTC.

This clone appeared a few times. This chain links TRBV4-3 with TRBJ1-1; unclear D gene. Germline V lookup: CDR1 LGHNA, CDR2 YSLEER. CDR3 length: 13 amino acids. V was shortened by 4 bases and J by 5 bases, with 11 bases between the two germline ends. The CDR3 loop reads CASSLDRGTEAFF. As DNA, the CDR3 is TGCGCCAGCAGCCTAGACCGGGGAACTGAAGCTTTCTTT.

The CDR3 DNA sequence: TGTGCCAGCAGTGGCCCTCTGAGCCTGGAGGTCCCAGATACGCAGTATTTT. It yields the protein CASSGPLSLEVPDTQYF. The chain uses TRBV6-4 and TRBJ2-3; D is perhaps TRBD2 (5 bases). V was clipped by 4 bases and J by 4 bases, with 21 bases between them. Germline V gives CDR1 MRHNA, CDR2 SNTAGT. The CDR3 totals 17 residues.

The chain has TRBV29-1 and TRBJ1-1; D ambiguous. V was pared by 7 bases and J by 4 bases, with 16 bases between. CDR3 size: 13 residues. CDR1 and CDR2 from the germline V gene are SQVTM and ANQGSEA. CDR3 sequence (DNA): TGCAGCGCCCTAGAGGGCTCGAGCACTGAAGCTTTCTTT. Amino acids: CSALEGSSTEAFF.

Comments on this clone: Other DNA sequences from this sample encode an identical CDR3 as well. The chain uses TRBV5-1 and TRBJ2-7; D is tentatively TRBD1 or TRBD2 (5 bases each). CDR1 is SGHRS, CDR2 YFSETQ, per germline. The CDR3 consists of 14 residues. The V end was cut by 0 bases, the J end by 1 base, with 8 bases between. CDR3 sequence: CASSLGGGSYEQYF. CDR3 bases: TGCGCCAGCAGCTTGGGTGGGGGTTCCTACGAGCAGTACTTC. The variable domain in full, with the rest retrieved from reference TRBV5-1 and TRBJ2-7, is KAGVTQTPRYLIKTRGQQVTLSCSPISGHRSVSWYQQTPGQGLQFLFEYFSETQRNKGNFPGRFSGRQFSNSRSEMNVSTLELGDSALYLCASSLGGGSYEQYFGPGTRLTVT.

Points on this clone: Other DNA sequences in this sample translate to the same CDR3. The genes are TRBV29-1 and TRBJ2-1; D uncertain. Germline values: CDR1 SQVTM, CDR2 ANQGSEA. With 3 bases removed from V and 0 bases from J, the gap between germline ends came to 6 bases. The CDR3 extends over 13 amino acids. The CDR3 coding sequence is TGCAGCGTTGAGGCCAGCTCCTACAATGAGCAGTTCTTC. It is translated as CSVEASSYNEQFF.

The chain carries TRBV5-1 and TRBJ2-2; 10 bases match TRBD1. This CDR3 has 16 residues. Germline assignment: CDR1 SGHRS and CDR2 YFSETQ. V trimming: 3 bases; J trimming: 4 bases; junction bases outside the gene matches: 6. CDR3 sequence (DNA): TGCGCCAGCAGCTCGACAGGGGGCAGTGGCACCGGGGAGCTGTTTTTT. Its translation: CASSSTGGSGTGELFF.

The chain recombines TRBV6-1 with TRBJ2-5; tentatively, D is TRBD2 (7 bases). V was clipped by 8 bases and J by 5 bases, with 21 bases between them. The CDR3 runs 15 residues. Germline-derived CDR1 and CDR2 are MNHNS and SASEGT. The CDR3 coding sequence is TGTGCCAGCTGGAGCGGGACACACCTTGCCGAGACCCAGTACTTC. Its translation: CASWSGTHLAETQYF.

On this clone itself: Distinct nucleotide sequences in the sample also encode this CDR3. The V gene is TRBV7-3, the J gene TRBJ1-3, with D possibly matching TRBD1 (6 bases). The CDR3 is made up of 14 amino acids. Germline V gene sequence: CDR1 SGHTA, CDR2 FQGTGA. The germline V and J ends were trimmed by 3 bases and 2 bases, with 8 bases remaining between them. The CDR3 DNA follows: TGTGCCAGCAGCTTCGGGGGGCCTGGAAACACCATATATTTT. It encodes CASSFGGPGNTIYF.

V usage is TRBV18 and J usage is TRBJ1-1, with 7 positions matching TRBD1. The trim removed 3 bases at V and 11 bases at J, leaving 9 bases unmatched. The CDR3 runs 13 residues. CDR1 and CDR2 from the germline V gene are KGHSH and LQKENI. The CDR3 DNA reads TGTGCCAGCTCACCCCCAGGACAGGCTTCGGCTTTCTTT. Translating gives CASSPPGQASAFF.

As DNA, the CDR3 is TGTGCCATCAGTGATTCTCGGCACCTGAACACTGAAGCTTTCTTT. Protein product: CAISDSRHLNTEAFF. The J gene is TRBJ1-1, the V gene TRBV10-3; D remains unclear. V was pared by 3 bases and J by 0 bases, with 11 bases between. This CDR3 region has 15 residues. Germline V lookup: CDR1 ENHRY, CDR2 SYGVKD.

The chain links TRBV5-4 to TRBJ1-1, with D possibly matching TRBD1 (5 bases). There are 15 residues in the CDR3. Looked up from germline, CDR1 is SGHNT and CDR2 is YYREEE (reference sequence). Trimming pared 0 bases from V and 4 bases from J, leaving 13 bases between. CDR3 sequence reads: CASSLVPGSSTEAFF. The DNA of the CDR3 is TGTGCCAGCAGCTTGGTGCCAGGGAGTTCCACTGAAGCTTTCTTT.

The rearrangement uses TRBV7-9 and TRBJ2-2, with 7 bases aligning to TRBD1. The germline V gene has CDR1 SEHNR and CDR2 FQNEAQ (reference sequence). With 11 bases clipped from V and 0 bases from J, the junction kept 9 bases outside the gene matches. The length of the CDR3 is 15 residues. The CDR3 bases are TGTGCCGTACAAACAGGGGCAGCGAACACCGGGGAGCTGTTTTTT. This translates into CAVQTGAANTGELFF.

This rearrangement joins TRBV7-3 to TRBJ2-5, with 8 bases identical to TRBD1. The V gene's germline CDR1 is SGHTA and CDR2 FQGTGA. This CDR3 is built from 15 residues. V gave up 0 bases and J gave up 6 bases; unmatched junction bases: 6. Here the CDR3 reads CASSLTGGQGQTQYF. The CDR3 region has the DNA TGTGCCAGCAGCTTAACTGGTGGACAGGGCCAGACCCAGTACTTC. Variable domain in full (rest from reference TRBV7-3 and TRBJ2-5): GAGVSQTPSNKVTEKGKYVELRCDPISGHTALYWYRQSLGQGPEFLIYFQGTGAADDSGLPNDRFFAVRPEGSVSTLKIQRTERGDSAVYLCASSLTGGQGQTQYFGPGTRLLVL.

The J gene is TRBJ2-1, the V gene TRBV19; TRBD2 matches at 12 bases. In germline, CDR1 is LNHDA, CDR2 SQIVND (reference sequence). The V gene end was trimmed by 8 bases and the J gene end by 9 bases; junction bases not matched to a gene: 14. There are 16 residues in the CDR3. Here the CDR3 reads CASARLAGVLAPEQFF. CDR3 coding DNA: TGTGCCAGTGCAAGACTAGCGGGAGTACTTGCCCCTGAGCAGTTCTTC.

This chain connects TRBV5-4 to TRBJ2-3; D possibly corresponds to TRBD2 (5 bases). The CDR3 length is 16 residues. Trimming took off 0 bases at V and 4 bases at J, with 15 bases between the two ends. Germline V CDR1 and CDR2: SGHNT, YYREEE (reference sequence). CDR3 coding DNA: TGTGCCAGCAGCTTGGGTCGTCTAGCTATTTCAGATACGCAGTATTTT. Residues: CASSLGRLAISDTQYF.

V and J are TRBV5-1 and TRBJ2-1; 7 bases agree with TRBD2. There are 15 residues in the CDR3. Trimming took 3 bases from V and 6 from J; bases not matched to a gene: 9. Germline V lookup: CDR1 SGHRS, CDR2 YFSETQ. The CDR3 DNA follows: TGCGCCAGCAGCTCCCCCGGACTAGGCGGCAATGAGCAGTTCTTC. Its protein is CASSSPGLGGNEQFF. The full variable domain, rest sourced from reference TRBV5-1 and TRBJ2-1, is KAGVTQTPRYLIKTRGQQVTLSCSPISGHRSVSWYQQTPGQGLQFLFEYFSETQRNKGNFPGRFSGRQFSNSRSEMNVSTLELGDSALYLCASSSPGLGGNEQFFGPGTRLTVL.

The chain is built from TRBV7-6 and TRBJ2-1, with D unresolved. Looked up from germline, CDR1 is SGHVS and CDR2 is FNYEAQ. The CDR3 is 12 residues long. The V end lost 5 bases, the J end lost 10 bases, and 12 bases lay between the germline ends. The CDR3 DNA reads TGTGCCAGCAGCCCTTTCCCCTCCGAGCAGTTCTTC. Encoded protein: CASSPFPSEQFF. The full variable domain, completed using reference TRBV7-6 and TRBJ2-1, is GAGVSQSPRYKVTKRGQDVALRCDPISGHVSLYWYRQALGQGPEFLTYFNYEAQQDKSGLPNDRFSAERPEGSISTLTIQRTEQRDSAMYRCASSPFPSEQFFGPGTRLTVL.

This chain joins TRBV15 and TRBJ1-2, with D unresolved. This CDR3 has 13 amino acids. The V gene's germline CDR1 is LNHNV and CDR2 YYDKDF (reference sequence). The V and J ends lost 5 bases and 8 bases respectively, with 15 bases between them. The CDR3 DNA is TGTGCCACCAGCTCCGCCGGAGGGCAAGGCTACACCTTC. Protein: CATSSAGGQGYTF.

This clone was found a few times. This sequence joins TRBV11-2 and TRBJ1-4; D remains ambiguous. Trimming stripped 3 bases from V and 0 bases from J, with 8 bases between. The germline V gene has CDR1 SGHAT and CDR2 FQNNGV. CDR3 length: 15 residues. CDR3 amino acids: CASSFTVATNEKLFF. The CDR3 bases are TGTGCCAGCAGCTTTACGGTTGCAACTAATGAAAAACTGTTTTTT.

This rearrangement joins TRBV5-6 to TRBJ2-1; no clear D. CDR3 length: 14 residues. Germline V lookup: CDR1 SGHDT, CDR2 YYEEEE. The V gene lost 3 bases and the J gene lost 3 bases, with 10 bases spanning the gap. The CDR3 spells CASSSRKRYNEQFF. The CDR3 bases are TGTGCCAGCAGCTCCCGGAAGCGCTACAATGAGCAGTTCTTC.

The chain recombines TRBV2 with TRBJ1-5; the match to TRBD1 covers 9 bases. Looked up from germline, CDR1 is SNHLY and CDR2 is FYNNEI. V dropped 6 bases and J dropped 9; count of bases not matched to a gene: 0. The CDR3 is made up of 11 amino acids. The CDR3: CASRDRGPQHF. Here the CDR3 DNA reads TGTGCCAGCAGGGACAGGGGGCCCCAGCATTTT.

The chain is built from TRBV6-1 and TRBJ1-5, with 7 nucleotides matching TRBD1. Germline lookup yields CDR1 MNHNS and CDR2 SASEGT. Losses at the gene ends were 4 bases for V and 3 bases for J; bases not matched to a gene: 6. The CDR3 is 15 amino acids. The CDR3 region is CASSVTGILNQPQHF. CDR3 sequence (DNA): TGTGCCAGCAGTGTGACAGGGATTCTCAATCAGCCCCAGCATTTT.